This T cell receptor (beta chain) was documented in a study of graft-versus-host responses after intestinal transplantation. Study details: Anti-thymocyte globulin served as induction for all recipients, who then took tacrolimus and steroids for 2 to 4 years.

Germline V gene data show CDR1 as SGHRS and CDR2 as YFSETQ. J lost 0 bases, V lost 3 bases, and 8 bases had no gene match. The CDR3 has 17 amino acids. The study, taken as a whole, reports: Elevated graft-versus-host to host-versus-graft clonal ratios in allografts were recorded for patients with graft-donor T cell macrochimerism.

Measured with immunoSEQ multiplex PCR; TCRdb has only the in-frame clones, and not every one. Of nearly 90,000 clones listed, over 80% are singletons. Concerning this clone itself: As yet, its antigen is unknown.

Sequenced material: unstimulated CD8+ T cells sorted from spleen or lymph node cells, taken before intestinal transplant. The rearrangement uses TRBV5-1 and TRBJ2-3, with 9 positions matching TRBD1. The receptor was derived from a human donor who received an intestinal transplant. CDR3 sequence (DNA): TGCGCCAGCAGCTCCCGGGGACAGGGCTATAGCACAGATACGCAGTATTTT. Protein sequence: CASSSRGQGYSTDTQYF.